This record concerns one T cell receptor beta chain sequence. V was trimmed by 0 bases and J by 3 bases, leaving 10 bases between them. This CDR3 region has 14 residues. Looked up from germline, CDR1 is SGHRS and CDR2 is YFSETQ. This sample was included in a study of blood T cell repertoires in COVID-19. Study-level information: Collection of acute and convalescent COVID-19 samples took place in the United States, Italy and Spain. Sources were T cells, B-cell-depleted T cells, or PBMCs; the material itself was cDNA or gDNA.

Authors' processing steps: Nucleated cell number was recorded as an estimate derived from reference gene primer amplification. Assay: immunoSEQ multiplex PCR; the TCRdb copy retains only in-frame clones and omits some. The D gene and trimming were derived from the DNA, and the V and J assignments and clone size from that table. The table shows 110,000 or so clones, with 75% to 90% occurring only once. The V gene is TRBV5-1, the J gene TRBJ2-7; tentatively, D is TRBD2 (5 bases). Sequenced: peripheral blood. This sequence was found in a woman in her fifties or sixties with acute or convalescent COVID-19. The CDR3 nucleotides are TGCGCCAGCAGCTTGGGGACTTCTAACTACGAGCAGTACTTC. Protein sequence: CASSLGTSNYEQYF.